A selection of T cell receptor beta chains follows, all from one sample in a study of human T cells and chemical hapten exposure. MiXCR was run by TCRdb on the RACE reads, yielding one entry per CDR3 protein. The data hold approximately 79,000 distinct CDR3 sequences, with 8.6% observed a single time. Source material: whole blood. These receptors were taken from a male donor in good health. Some clones in this sample may be carry-over from other donors' samples. Both conserved end residues are part of each CDR3.

J gene	V gene	CDR3 protein
TRBJ2-1	TRBV5-4	CASSNDRGLSSYNEQFF
TRBJ2-5	TRBV7-2	CASSLFRAETQYF
TRBJ2-5	TRBV10-3	CAISDRNQETQYF
TRBJ1-2	TRBV12-3/TRBV12-4	CASSLGQVAHYVYTF
TRBJ2-2	TRBV6-5	CASREGGGPNTGELFF
TRBJ2-3	TRBV5-1	CASSLDYSTDTQYF
TRBJ2-7	TRBV5-6	CASSLGAGGEQYF
TRBJ1-5	TRBV20-1	CSARKATGEGRAQHF
TRBJ2-3	TRBV20-1	CSAIAGRGVDTQYF
TRBJ2-7	TRBV2	CASNAVFSYEQYF
TRBJ2-2	TRBV12-3/TRBV12-4	CASSSSPNTGELFF
TRBJ1-1	TRBV7-8	CASSSRDRVGNTEAFF
TRBJ2-1	TRBV20-1	CSARSREKSYNEQFF
TRBJ2-1	TRBV12-3/TRBV12-4	CASSTNNEQFF
TRBJ2-3	TRBV20-1	CSARGAGEETPPHDTQYF
TRBJ2-1	TRBV6-4	CASSDRELNEQFF
TRBJ2-6	TRBV7-2	CASSSGRSFSGANVLTF
TRBJ1-1	TRBV7-2	CASSHGQALNTEAFF
TRBJ2-4	TRBV5-1	CASSLEGLAGGDIQYF
TRBJ1-1	TRBV5-1	CASSSGQGAVSNTEAFF
TRBJ2-3	TRBV20-1	CSARTGDSQYF
TRBJ1-2	TRBV6-5	CASSPLMGVGYGYTF
TRBJ2-3	TRBV24-1	CATSDTATDTQYF
TRBJ2-3	TRBV5-5	CASSLDPGSTDTQYF
TRBJ1-4	TRBV10-3	CAISESGRQLMKNCFF
TRBJ1-5	TRBV7-9	CASSLDRDSNQPQHF
TRBJ2-3	TRBV28	CASSLQGGPDTQYF
TRBJ2-5	TRBV7-2	CASSLVTSKETQYF
TRBJ1-6	TRBV12-3/TRBV12-4	CASSSRQGYNSPLHF